Sequencing of this TCR beta chain was carried out in a study of CXCR3-negative and CXCR3-positive naive CD8 T cells. Study findings and constraints: Both of the naive subsets showed about the same high diversity, but memory CD8+ cells had much less. The majority of assays used fresh PBMCs, and CXCR3 expression partially decreased after cryopreservation.

CD45RO-CCR7+CD27+CD95- expression identified naive CD8+ T cells. Germline values: CDR1 MGHDK, CDR2 SYGVNS. This CDR3 has 14 residues. Preparation of TRB cDNA libraries relied on 5' RACE carrying UMI labels. From the 5' RACE reads, TCRdb lists one entry per CDR3 protein and no DNA. The data include 90,000 to 100,000 distinct CDR3 sequences; the top ten clones carry around 1.7%. About this clonotype itself: Antigen: not known.

The TCR originated in a human donor in good health. Some clones in this sample may be carry-over from other donors' samples. V is TRBV25-1 and J is TRBJ1-6. Sequencing input: naive CXCR3- CD8+ T cells from blood. Subset of the sample: CD45RO-CCR7+CD27+CD95- naive CD8+ T cells lacking CXCR3 (TNR3-). This CDR3 reads CASSAPGRPFPLHF.